The clone carrying this T cell receptor (beta chain) was seen just once. This record comes from a study of blood T cell repertoires in COVID-19. Study as a whole: Spain, Italy and the United States supplied samples that represented acute and convalescent COVID-19.

The assay was immunoSEQ multiplex PCR, and TCRdb's table has in-frame clones only and misses some. Here the sample spans under 65,000 clones, around 79% being singletons. Trimming pared 0 bases from V and 5 bases from J, leaving 8 bases between. Per the germline V gene, CDR1 is SGHRS and CDR2 is YFSETQ. The CDR3 loop spans 13 amino acids. This receptor was obtained from a woman in her sixties or seventies with acute or convalescent COVID-19. V gene TRBV5-1 combines with J gene TRBJ1-1; possibly TRBD1 for D (6 bases). Sequencing used peripheral blood. The CDR3 spells CASSLDRVTEAFF. The CDR3 DNA is TGCGCCAGCAGCTTGGACAGGGTGACTGAAGCTTTCTTT.